Listed below are T cell receptor beta chains from one sample, sequenced in a study of shared clonotypes between healthy human individuals. Generated by immunoSEQ multiplex PCR, the TCRdb table keeps only in-frame clones and is missing some. The repertoire holds roughly 2 million clones, with approximately 94% as singletons. The sequenced sample was naive CD4+ T cells sorted from blood. The receptors come from a man between 18 and 29 years old in good health. Both conserved end residues are part of each CDR3. The order of the fields is clone size, J gene, D gene, V gene, CDR3 DNA, CDR3 protein. The D gene is left open where the match is weak. For some rows the clone size is stated as once, few or many, or as a class when expanded; others skip it.

.	TRBJ2-7	TRBD2	TRBV10-2	TGCGCCAGCAGACAGGGACTAGCGGGGGGCCCCTACGAGCAGTACTTC	CASRQGLAGGPYEQYF
.	TRBJ2-7	.	TRBV5-1	TGCGCCAGCAGCTCGGGCTACGAGCAGTACTTC	CASSSGYEQYF
.	TRBJ1-5	.	TRBV19	TGTGCCAGTAGTATTATTCTGGCGAACAATCAGCCCCAGCATTTT	CASSIILANNQPQHF
.	TRBJ2-6	.	TRBV13	TGTGCCAGCAGCTGGATGGTGACAGGGAGGACCAACGTCCTGACTTTC	CASSWMVTGRTNVLTF
.	TRBJ2-7	.	TRBV7-2	TGTGCCAGCAGCCCGCAGGATGGCAAGCAGTACTTC	CASSPQDGKQYF
.	TRBJ2-7	.	TRBV11-2	TGTGCCAGCAGCTCTGGCGGGACGCTACTCTACGAGCAGTACTTC	CASSSGGTLLYEQYF
.	TRBJ1-3	.	TRBV5-6	TGTGCCAGCAGCTTGCCAGGAGGAAACACCATATATTTT	CASSLPGGNTIYF
once	TRBJ2-1	TRBD2	TRBV19	TGTGCCAGTATCGGGGGGGCTAGCACCAATGAGCAGTTCTTC	CASIGGASTNEQFF
.	TRBJ1-5	TRBD1	TRBV29-1	TGCAGCGTTGAAGTCAGGGGGCCCTATAGCAATCAGCCCCAGCATTTT	CSVEVRGPYSNQPQHF
.	TRBJ1-5	TRBD1	TRBV18	TGTGCCAGCTCACCTTTCGGACCGGGACAGGGGTTTCAGCCCCAGCATTTT	CASSPFGPGQGFQPQHF
once	TRBJ1-1	.	TRBV28	TGTGCCAGCAGCCCCGGGAGGATGGGGACTGAAGCTTTCTTT	CASSPGRMGTEAFF
.	TRBJ2-1	TRBD1	TRBV5-1	TGCGCCAGCAGCTTGGAGGACAGGGGTCACAATGAGCAGTTCTTC	CASSLEDRGHNEQFF
once	TRBJ2-7	.	TRBV28	TGTGCCAGCAGCCGAGCCTACGAGCAGTACTTC	CASSRAYEQYF
.	TRBJ2-3	TRBD1	TRBV7-6	TGTGCCAGCAGCCCCGGACAGGGTAACTCAGATACGCAGTATTTT	CASSPGQGNSDTQYF
.	TRBJ2-2	.	TRBV4-3	TGCGCCAGCAGCCATATCGTAGGGGGGGAGCTGTTTTTT	CASSHIVGGELFF
.	TRBJ2-1	TRBD2	TRBV4-1	TGCGCCAGCAGCCAAGGAACTAGCGGGAACGATGAGCAGTTCTTC	CASSQGTSGNDEQFF
once	TRBJ2-1	TRBD1	TRBV5-1	TGCGCCAGCAGCCCGGACAGGGTCGCCTACAATGAGCAGTTCTTC	CASSPDRVAYNEQFF
.	TRBJ2-1	.	TRBV18	TGTGCCAGCTCACCCACGACTCGGGAGCAGGGTGAGCAGTTCTTC	CASSPTTREQGEQFF
.	TRBJ1-3	.	TRBV19	TGTGCCAGTAGCCCCCGGACAGTCTCTGGAAACACCATATATTTT	CASSPRTVSGNTIYF
.	TRBJ1-5	TRBD1	TRBV6-1	TGTGCCAGCAGTATAATAGGGGGCGCCGGACAGCCCCAGCATTTT	CASSIIGGAGQPQHF
.	TRBJ2-1	.	TRBV7-2	TGTGCCAGCACCCTTGAAGGGGGGGTCCGGGATGAGCAGTTCTTC	CASTLEGGVRDEQFF
.	TRBJ2-7	.	TRBV2	TGTGCCAGCAGAACAACAGGGCACTACGAGCAGTACTTC	CASRTTGHYEQYF
.	TRBJ1-1	.	TRBV6-1	TGTGCCAGCAGTCCGGTTACCGCCTACACTGAAGCTTTCTTT	CASSPVTAYTEAFF
.	TRBJ2-2	.	TRBV19	TGTGCCAGTAGTATAGGTTATAACACCGGGGAGCTGTTTTTT	CASSIGYNTGELFF
once	TRBJ1-6	.	TRBV18	TGTGCCAGCTCACCCTGGGACCGGGGAGGGAATTCACCCCTCCACTTT	CASSPWDRGGNSPLHF
few	TRBJ1-1	TRBD1	TRBV30	TGTGCCTGGAGTCCCCAGGGGGGCACTGAAGCTTTCTTT	CAWSPQGGTEAFF
.	TRBJ1-1	TRBD1	TRBV19	TGTGCCACATTAGACAGGGGGAACACTGAAGCTTTCTTT	CATLDRGNTEAFF
.	TRBJ1-6	TRBD1	TRBV28	TGTGCCAGCAGTTTAGACAGGGTAAATTCACCCCTCCACTTT	CASSLDRVNSPLHF
.	TRBJ2-6	.	TRBV10-3	TGTGCCATCAGGGCCACGTTTGGGGGCGATAAGGCTGGGGCCAACGTCCTGACTTTC	CAIRATFGGDKAGANVLTF
.	TRBJ2-7	TRBD2	TRBV28	TGTGCCACCACCGGGACTAGCGGCTCCTACGAGCAGTACTTC	CATTGTSGSYEQYF
.	TRBJ1-2	TRBD1	TRBV6-1	TGTGCCACCAGTAAACAGGGGGTCGGCTACACCTTC	CATSKQGVGYTF
.	TRBJ2-2	.	TRBV5-6	TGTGCCAGCAGCTTAACGGACTCCGACACCGGGGAGCTGTTTTTT	CASSLTDSDTGELFF
.	TRBJ1-6	TRBD1	TRBV18	TGTGCCAGCTCAGCGGGACAGCAGATTAATTCACCCCTCCACTTT	CASSAGQQINSPLHF
.	TRBJ1-2	TRBD1	TRBV5-1	TGCGCCAGCAGCGGGACAGAAGCCTATGGCTACACCTTC	CASSGTEAYGYTF
.	TRBJ2-7	TRBD2	TRBV4-3	TGCGCCAGCAGCCAAGTCGCTAGCGGATCCTACGAGCAGTACTTC	CASSQVASGSYEQYF
.	TRBJ1-3	.	TRBV7-9	TGTGCCAGCAGCCCGGCGGGGGCACGATATGGAAACACCATATATTTT	CASSPAGARYGNTIYF
.	TRBJ1-3	.	TRBV29-1	TGCAGCGTTGAGGGGGCAGGTGGAAACACCATATATTTT	CSVEGAGGNTIYF
.	TRBJ2-7	TRBD1	TRBV18	TGTGCCAGCTCACCACGGGTGGGACAGGGCTACGAGCAGTACTTC	CASSPRVGQGYEQYF